Presented here are 3 T cell receptor beta chains from one specimen sequenced in a study of cytomegalovirus exposure and HLA in healthy donors (dated by TCRdb to the late 2010s). Preparation of the library involved the immunoSEQ multiplex PCR assay. For the multiplex PCR, a mixture combining 60 forward primers for TCR Vbeta segments and 13 reverse primers for TCR Jbeta segments was used. This immuneACCESS table, as held by TCRdb, lists in-frame sequences with V and J called but not all clones. Of the missing ones, under half trace to an unresolved V gene in checked studies; the others have no known cause. Within this sample are roughly 290,000 clones, with roughly 90% of them counted one time only. Approximately 2.4% of the sample comes from the top ten. Sequenced sample: PBMCs. The receptors were sampled from a woman aged 18 to 35 in good health and CMV-seronegative.

The V and J genes are TRBV29-1 and TRBJ2-1, with 9 bases aligning to TRBD2. The length of the CDR3 is 15 residues. V was clipped by 3 bases and J by 0 bases; unmatched bases: 3. Germline CDR1 and CDR2: SQVTM and ANQGSEA. The CDR3 here is CSVDPSGDSYNEQFF. The CDR3 region has the DNA TGCAGCGTTGATCCTAGCGGGGACTCCTACAATGAGCAGTTCTTC.

Written as DNA, the CDR3 is TGCAGCGTTTTGGGGGACAGAGCTAGCACAGATACGCAGTATTTT. It encodes CSVLGDRASTDTQYF. The rearrangement links TRBV29-1 to TRBJ2-3, with 7 bases identical to TRBD1. The CDR3 has 15 residues. CDR1 is SQVTM and CDR2 is ANQGSEA in the germline V gene. With 5 bases clipped from V and 0 bases from J, the junction kept 8 bases outside the gene matches.

With regard to this clone: Other DNA sequences in this specimen translate into the identical CDR3. The chain links TRBV19 to TRBJ2-7; 10 bases align to TRBD2. The germline V gene encodes CDR1 LNHDA and CDR2 SQIVND (reference sequence). This CDR3 is built from 15 residues. The ends lost 3 bases at V and 2 bases at J; junction bases unmatched: 4. The CDR3 bases are TGTGCCAGTAGTATGGGTAGCGGGGGGACCTACGAGCAGTACTTC. Its protein is CASSMGSGGTYEQYF.